This is a list of T cell receptor beta chains from one sample in a study of vaccination and CD4 T cells after COVID-19. These receptors lack a known antigen. TCRdb independently ran MiXCR on the PCR reads; one entry per CDR3 protein. The repertoire holds about 6,500 distinct CDR3 sequences, 52% seen once, with 20% to 25% in the top ten. Sequencing used CD4+ T cells from blood, cultured in vitro. These receptors were taken from a human donor in good health. Both conserved end residues are part of each CDR3. The order of the fields is J gene, V gene, clone size, D gene, CDR3 protein, CDR3 DNA. The D gene is left open where the match is weak. Only some rows state a clone size, as once, few, many or a class for expanded clones.

>TRBJ1-5|TRBV6-2/TRBV6-3|NA|NA
CASSFPRGSISNQPQHF
TGTGCCAGCAGTTTCCCACGAGGAAGCATCAGCAATCAGCCCCAGCATTTT
>TRBJ2-4|TRBV20-1|few|TRBD2
CSARDTVRGVNIQYF
TGCAGTGCTAGAGATACGGTCCGGGGGGTAAACATTCAGTACTTC
>TRBJ1-2|TRBV18|NA|NA
CASSLEGRANYGYTF
TGTGCCAGCTCACTAGAGGGGAGAGCTAACTATGGCTACACCTTC
>TRBJ2-1|TRBV19|NA|NA
CASSFRGGIYNEQFF
TGTGCCAGTAGTTTTAGGGGTGGGATCTACAATGAGCAGTTCTTC
>TRBJ1-4|TRBV7-9|once|TRBD1
CASSSARGQSEKLFF
TGTGCCAGCAGCTCGGCCAGGGGGCAGAGTGAAAAACTGTTTTTT
>TRBJ1-5|TRBV19|few|NA
CASSTLNQPQHF
TGTGCCAGTAGTACCCTCAATCAGCCCCAGCATTTT
>TRBJ2-5|TRBV5-1|few|TRBD1
CASSWNPDRGETQYF
TGCGCCAGCAGCTGGAATCCGGACAGGGGTGAGACCCAGTACTTC
>TRBJ2-1|TRBV7-2|NA|TRBD2
CASTPAGGNEQFF
TGTGCCAGCACCCCAGCGGGGGGCAATGAGCAGTTCTTC
>TRBJ2-7|TRBV14|NA|NA
CASSPWTDKRLEQYF
TGTGCCAGCAGCCCCTGGACAGATAAGAGGCTCGAGCAGTACTTC
>TRBJ1-1|TRBV19|few|NA
CASSPETGWNTEAFF
TGTGCCAGTAGCCCGGAGACAGGATGGAACACTGAAGCTTTCTTT
>TRBJ2-7|TRBV20-1|NA|NA
CSAGGRKNSYEQYF
TGCAGTGCCGGGGGACGGAAGAACTCCTACGAGCAGTACTTC
>TRBJ1-5|TRBV6-1|NA|TRBD1
CASSPLGQGAGQPQHF
TGTGCCAGCAGCCCCTTGGGACAGGGGGCGGGTCAGCCCCAGCATTTT
>TRBJ1-2|TRBV2|NA|TRBD1
CASRAGQGYGYTF
TGTGCCAGCAGGGCTGGACAGGGCTATGGCTACACCTTC
>TRBJ2-5|TRBV11-3|NA|NA
CASSFGSGQFSQETQYF
TGTGCCAGCAGCTTTGGGTCAGGACAATTTTCTCAAGAGACCCAGTACTTC
>TRBJ1-1|TRBV12-3/TRBV12-4|NA|NA
CASSMKGDMNTEAFF
TGTGCCAGCAGCATGAAGGGAGACATGAACACTGAAGCTTTCTTT
>TRBJ2-5|TRBV5-4|NA|NA
CASRVEGRQETQYF
TGTGCCAGCAGGGTGGAGGGGAGGCAAGAGACCCAGTACTTC
>TRBJ1-2|TRBV19|NA|NA
CASSIPRENSNYGYTF
TGTGCCAGTAGTATCCCCCGGGAAAATTCCAACTATGGCTACACCTTC
>TRBJ1-4|TRBV25-1|NA|NA
CASSEAGALGGELFF
TGTGCCAGCAGTGAGGCAGGAGCCCTGGGTGGGGAACTGTTTTTT
>TRBJ1-1|TRBV6-1|few|NA
CASSAEPGPTNTEAFF
TGTGCCAGCAGTGCGGAACCGGGACCGACGAACACTGAAGCTTTCTTT
>TRBJ1-2|TRBV20-1|large|TRBD1
CSARDLGQANYGYTF
TGCAGTGCTAGAGACTTGGGACAGGCTAACTATGGCTACACCTTC
>TRBJ2-1|TRBV11-3|NA|TRBD2
CASSRGEREGMDEQFF
TGTGCCAGCAGCCGGGGGGAGCGGGAGGGCATGGATGAGCAGTTCTTC
>TRBJ2-2|TRBV12-3/TRBV12-4|NA|NA
CASSLSQPNTGELFF
TGTGCCAGCAGTTTATCCCAACCGAACACCGGGGAGCTGTTTTTT
>TRBJ2-5|TRBV21-1|NA|NA
CASSKVGERVRQETQYF
TGTGCCAGCAGCAAAGTGGGAGAGAGGGTCCGACAAGAGACCCAGTACTTC
>TRBJ2-7|TRBV11-2|NA|NA
CASSHSTYEQYF
TGTGCCAGCAGCCATTCCACCTACGAGCAGTACTTC
>TRBJ2-2|TRBV7-2|NA|NA
CASSLFQGRVTGELFF
TGTGCCAGCAGCTTATTTCAGGGGAGAGTCACCGGGGAGCTGTTTTTT
>TRBJ2-7|TRBV6-1|few|NA
CASSQSRVTYEQYF
TGTGCCAGCAGTCAGTCCAGGGTTACCTACGAGCAGTACTTC
>TRBJ2-7|TRBV7-2|NA|NA
CASSLSGGKASYEQYF
TGTGCCAGCAGCTTAAGTGGAGGGAAAGCATCCTACGAGCAGTACTTC
>TRBJ1-5|TRBV25-1|NA|NA
CASSESTVNQPQHF
TGTGCCAGCAGTGAATCTACAGTTAATCAGCCCCAGCATTTT
>TRBJ2-1|TRBV7-9|NA|NA
CASSRDRRTYNEQFF
TGTGCCAGCAGTCGGGACCGGCGAACCTACAATGAGCAGTTCTTC
>TRBJ2-1|TRBV30|NA|NA
CAWSSSNNEQFF
TGTGCCTGGAGTTCGAGCAACAATGAGCAGTTCTTC
>TRBJ1-2|TRBV27|NA|TRBD1
CASSHTGAIGGGYTF
TGTGCCAGCAGTCACACAGGGGCAATCGGTGGTGGCTACACCTTC
>TRBJ2-5|TRBV7-9|NA|NA
CASSAAALARPFGTQYF
TGTGCCAGCAGCGCCGCCGCGCTAGCGCGCCCCTTTGGGACCCAGTACTTC
>TRBJ1-1|TRBV5-4|medium-sized|NA
CASSLGIIGKQKAFF
TGTGCCAGCAGCTTGGGAATTATAGGCAAACAGAAAGCTTTCTTT
>TRBJ1-4|TRBV6-1|few|NA
CASSEVSRQINEKLFF
TGTGCCAGCAGTGAAGTAAGCAGACAGATTAATGAAAAACTGTTTTTT
>TRBJ1-2|TRBV7-2|few|TRBD1
CASSLAFGGQGRGYTF
TGTGCCAGCAGCTTAGCGTTCGGGGGACAGGGTAGGGGCTACACCTTC